The sequence of this T cell receptor (beta chain) was determined in a study of Ad26.COV2.S vaccination and SARS-CoV-2 variants. Overall study context: The COV1001 Ad26.COV2.S trial arm included the donor.

Treatment here: around 19 received Ad26.COV2.S at low or high dose, single or two shots; about 5 received placebo; per-sample allocation not given. Samples were taken on day 63 after the first vaccine or placebo injection. This CDR3 is 13 amino acids long. Trimming left V 4 bases short and J 7 bases short, with 10 bases between. Germline V gives CDR1 SEHNR, CDR2 FQNEAQ (reference sequence). TCRdb's table, derived via immunoSEQ multiplex PCR, lists solely in-frame clones and lacks some. Among hundreds of thousands of clones listed, more than 85% were seen once. This clonotype originated in a person between 18 and 65 years old who received the Ad26.COV2.S COVID-19 vaccine or a placebo. Sequencing used peripheral blood, obtained in a trial of Ad26.COV2.S vaccine versus placebo. The V and J genes are TRBV7-9 and TRBJ2-2, with D tentatively TRBD2 (6 bases). CDR3 DNA sequence: TGTGCCAGCAGCTCAATCGGGGGCGGGGAGCTGTTTTTT. Translated: CASSSIGGGELFF.